These T cell receptor beta chains were read from a single sample in a study of PD-L1 blockade in urothelial cancer. TCRdb's table, derived via immunoSEQ multiplex PCR, lists solely in-frame clones and lacks some. The sample lists about 47,000 clones, about 84% seen once, with around 16% in the top ten. Material: PBMCs, obtained around atezolizumab (anti-PD-L1) treatment. These receptors came from a man aged 55 to 69 with urothelial cancer. Each CDR3 is given with its conserved first and last residue. Fields, in order: J gene, V gene, clone size, D gene, CDR3 DNA, CDR3 protein. D genes are given only for firm matches. Rows may omit the clone size; those that give it use once, few, many or a size class.

TRBJ1-5	TRBV4-2	-	-	TGTGCCAGCAGCCAAGAAGAGACATCCGATCAGCCCCAGCATTTT	CASSQEETSDQPQHF
TRBJ1-5	TRBV2	-	-	TGTGCCAGCAGGATCGGGGACTATCAGCCCCAGCATTTT	CASRIGDYQPQHF
TRBJ2-7	TRBV10-2	-	-	TGCGCCAGCGGGCCGTCCTACGAGCAGTACTTC	CASGPSYEQYF
TRBJ2-6	TRBV29-1	-	-	TGCAGCGCCGAGGGCGGGGCCAACGTCCTGACTTTC	CSAEGGANVLTF
TRBJ1-5	TRBV27	-	-	TGTGCCAGCAGTTTATCAGGGGTCGGCAATCAGCCCCAGCATTTT	CASSLSGVGNQPQHF
TRBJ2-3	TRBV2	-	TRBD2	TGTGCCAGCAGTGTGTCGGGGGGGCGGGGAGATACGCAGTATTTT	CASSVSGGRGDTQYF
TRBJ1-4	TRBV19	-	-	TGTGCCAGTAGTTCAGGCAGGGAGGGCGAAAAACTGTTTTTT	CASSSGREGEKLFF
TRBJ1-1	TRBV5-1	-	-	TGCGCCAGCAGCTTGTACAGGGAAGGCACTGAAGCTTTCTTT	CASSLYREGTEAFF
TRBJ2-7	TRBV30	-	-	TGTGCCTGGCAGGGTGCCTCCTACGAGCAGTACTTC	CAWQGASYEQYF
TRBJ2-5	TRBV7-2	-	TRBD2	TGTGCCAGCACCCGGACTAGCGGGAGAGGAGAGACCCAGTACTTC	CASTRTSGRGETQYF
TRBJ1-5	TRBV15	-	-	TGTGCCACCAGCAGGGACAATTCAAATCAGCCCCAGCATTTT	CATSRDNSNQPQHF
TRBJ1-1	TRBV30	-	TRBD1	TGTGCCTGGAGAGACAGGGGAGATACTGAAGCTTTCTTT	CAWRDRGDTEAFF
TRBJ1-5	TRBV7-2	-	TRBD1	TGTGCCAGCAGCTTAGCCGGACAGGGGATTGATCAGCCCCAGCATTTT	CASSLAGQGIDQPQHF
TRBJ1-5	TRBV4-1	-	-	TGCGCCAGCAGCCAACTTGAGCTCGGGGAGCCCCAGCATTTT	CASSQLELGEPQHF
TRBJ2-7	TRBV27	-	-	TGTGCCAGCAGTTTAGGGACATACTCCTACGAGCAGTACTTC	CASSLGTYSYEQYF
TRBJ2-7	TRBV6-5	-	-	TGTGCCAGCACCGTAGACACGAGCTCCTACGAGCAGTACTTC	CASTVDTSSYEQYF
TRBJ1-2	TRBV23-1	-	TRBD1	TGCGCCAGCAGTACACGGACAGGGGCGCAATATGGCTACACCTTC	CASSTRTGAQYGYTF
TRBJ2-2	TRBV4-3	-	TRBD2	TGCGCCAGCAGCCAACGACTAGCGGGAGCTAACACCGGGGAGCTGTTTTTT	CASSQRLAGANTGELFF
TRBJ2-1	TRBV5-1	-	TRBD2	TGCGCCAGCAGCTCCATGACTAGCGGGAGCGTAAATGAGCAGTTCTTC	CASSSMTSGSVNEQFF
TRBJ2-7	TRBV5-1	-	TRBD2	TGCGCCAGCAGCAGGTTGACTAGCGGGACCTCCTACGAGCAGTACTTC	CASSRLTSGTSYEQYF
TRBJ2-1	TRBV5-6	-	TRBD1	TGTGCCAGCAGCTTGGCAGGGGGCAATGAGCAGTTCTTC	CASSLAGGNEQFF
TRBJ2-7	TRBV5-1	-	-	TGCGCCAGCAGCTTGCGAGGACAGGGGGACCTAGCGGGAGGCTTAACCCTCTACGAGCAGTACTTC	CASSLRGQGDLAGGLTLYEQYF
TRBJ2-7	TRBV4-1	-	-	TGCGCCAGCAGCCAAGTTTTTAGACTTGGGAGGCTTGCCTCCTACGAGCAGTACTTC	CASSQVFRLGRLASYEQYF
TRBJ1-4	TRBV5-1	-	-	TGCGCCAGCAGCCCCCGGAGCCTTAGTGCAACTAATGAAAAACTGTTTTTT	CASSPRSLSATNEKLFF
TRBJ1-4	TRBV19	-	TRBD1	TGTGCCAGTAGTGAGACAGGGGAAGTTACAACTAATGAAAAACTGTTTTTT	CASSETGEVTTNEKLFF
TRBJ2-3	TRBV4-2	few	-	TGTGCCAGCAGCCAAGCGGGAGGCAGGGGAAGGAGAAGCGGTACGCAGTATTTT	CASSQAGGRGRRSGTQYF
TRBJ2-7	TRBV15	-	TRBD1	TGTGCCACCAGCAGAGGAGGGACAGGGGGCCGCGAGCAGTACTTC	CATSRGGTGGREQYF
TRBJ2-1	TRBV6-5	-	-	TGTGCCAGCAGTCCACAGAGGGTCAATGAGCAGTTCTTC	CASSPQRVNEQFF
TRBJ2-7	TRBV18	-	-	TGTGCCAGCTCACCCGAGAACACCGGGGAGCAGTACTTC	CASSPENTGEQYF